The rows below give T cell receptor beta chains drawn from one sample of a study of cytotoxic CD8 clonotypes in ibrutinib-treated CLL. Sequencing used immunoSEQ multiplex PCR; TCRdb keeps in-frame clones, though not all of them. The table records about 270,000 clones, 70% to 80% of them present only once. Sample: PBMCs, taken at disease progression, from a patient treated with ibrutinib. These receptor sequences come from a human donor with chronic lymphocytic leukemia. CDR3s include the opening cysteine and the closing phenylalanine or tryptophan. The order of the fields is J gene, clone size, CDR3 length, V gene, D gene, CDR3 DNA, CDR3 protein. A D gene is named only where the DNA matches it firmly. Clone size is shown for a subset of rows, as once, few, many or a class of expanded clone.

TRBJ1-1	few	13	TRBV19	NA	TGTGCCAGTAGTATTTGGTACGACACTGAAGCTTTCTTT	CASSIWYDTEAFF
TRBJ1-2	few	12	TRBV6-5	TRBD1	TGTGCCAGCAGTACAGGGGGTCGAGGCTACACCTTC	CASSTGGRGYTF
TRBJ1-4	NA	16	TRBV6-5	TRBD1	TGTGCCAGCAGTTACTCGAAGGCAGGGGGCAATGAAAAACTGTTTTTT	CASSYSKAGGNEKLFF
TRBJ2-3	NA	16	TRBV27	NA	TGTGCCAGCAGTTTATCAGCCCCGGCCGGCACAGATACGCAGTATTTT	CASSLSAPAGTDTQYF
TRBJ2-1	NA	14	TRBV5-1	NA	TGCGCCAGCAGCCCAAGGGGTGGGTTCAATGAGCAGTTCTTC	CASSPRGGFNEQFF
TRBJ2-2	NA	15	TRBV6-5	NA	TGTGCCAGCAGTTACAACGGGATGGTCACCGGGGAGCTGTTTTTT	CASSYNGMVTGELFF
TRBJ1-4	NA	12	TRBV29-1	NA	TGCAGCGTTGACCCCGGAACTGAAAAACTGTTTTTT	CSVDPGTEKLFF
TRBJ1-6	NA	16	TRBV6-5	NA	TGTGCCAGCAGTTACTTATGGGGTTCCTATAATTCACCCCTCCACTTT	CASSYLWGSYNSPLHF
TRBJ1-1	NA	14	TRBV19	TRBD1	TGTGCCAGTACATCGCACAGGGGGCCCGGGAAAGCTTTCTTT	CASTSHRGPGKAFF
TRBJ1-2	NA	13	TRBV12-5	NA	TGTGCTAGTGCCTCAGGAGGGGGGGATGGCTACACCTTC	CASASGGGDGYTF
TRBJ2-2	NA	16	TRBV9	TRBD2	TGTGCCAGCAGCGTTAGGACTAGCTCGGTCACCGGGGAGCTGTTTTTT	CASSVRTSSVTGELFF
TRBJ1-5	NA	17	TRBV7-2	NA	TGTGCCAGCAGCTTAGTCGGTGGACTCGGGTCGGGTCAGCCCCAGCATTTT	CASSLVGGLGSGQPQHF
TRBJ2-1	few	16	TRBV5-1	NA	TGCGCCAGCAGCTTTTTCGAACGACGGTTCGGGGATGAGCAGTTCTTC	CASSFFERRFGDEQFF
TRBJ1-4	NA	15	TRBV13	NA	TGTGCCAGCAGCCGTCAGGCGAGATTAAATGAAAAACTGTTTTTT	CASSRQARLNEKLFF
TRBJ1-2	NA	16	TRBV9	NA	TGTGCCAGCAGCGTAGTCCACAGGACAGTAAACTATGGCTACACCTTC	CASSVVHRTVNYGYTF
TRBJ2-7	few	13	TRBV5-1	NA	TGCGCCAGCGGCATCGGGGGTCAGGACGAGCAGTACTTC	CASGIGGQDEQYF
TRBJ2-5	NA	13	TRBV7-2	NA	TGTGCCAGCAGCTCTACCCTAGGGGAGACCCAGTACTTC	CASSSTLGETQYF
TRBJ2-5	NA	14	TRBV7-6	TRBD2	TGTGCCAGCAGCTTAGCGGGAGGGCCAGAGACCCAGTACTTC	CASSLAGGPETQYF
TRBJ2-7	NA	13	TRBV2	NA	TGTGCCAGCAGACCGGGACCAACCTACGAGCAGTACTTC	CASRPGPTYEQYF
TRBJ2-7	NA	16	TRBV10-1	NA	TGCGCCAGCAGTGAGTCTTGGGGGGCCTCTACCTACGAGCAGTACTTC	CASSESWGASTYEQYF
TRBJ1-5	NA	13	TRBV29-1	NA	TGCAGCGTTGTGGACGGGGCGAATCAGCCCCAGCATTTT	CSVVDGANQPQHF
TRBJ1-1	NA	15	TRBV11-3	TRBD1	TGTGCCAGCAGCTCACAGGGGACCTCTGGCACTGAAGCTTTCTTT	CASSSQGTSGTEAFF
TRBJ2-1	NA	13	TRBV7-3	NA	TGTGCCAGCAGCTTTACAGGGTTCAATGAGCAGTTCTTC	CASSFTGFNEQFF
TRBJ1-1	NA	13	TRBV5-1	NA	TGCGCCAGCAGCTTGGCCGGCACGGGGAGGGCTTTCTTT	CASSLAGTGRAFF
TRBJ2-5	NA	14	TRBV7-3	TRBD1	TGTGCCAGCAGCGATACAGGGGCCCAAGAGACCCAGTACTTC	CASSDTGAQETQYF